This TCR beta chain was profiled in a study of cytomegalovirus exposure and HLA in healthy donors. PCR amplification relied on 60 Vbeta primers (plus 13 Jbeta primers). Assay used: immunoSEQ multiplex PCR; TCRdb lists only in-frame clones, some missing. The table shows 170,000 or so clones, with around 82% occurring only once. With V trimmed by 7 bases and J by 6 bases, 5 bases remained unmatched. The CDR3 loop spans 14 amino acids. Germline values: CDR1 MNHNS, CDR2 SASEGT. Sequencing was carried out using PBMCs. The receptor was isolated from a boy aged 2-9 years in good health and CMV-seronegative. The chain couples TRBV6-1 to TRBJ2-1, with 11 nucleotides matching TRBD2. As DNA, the CDR3 is TGTGCCAGCAAACTAGCGGGAGTACGCAATGAGCAGTTCTTC. This encodes CASKLAGVRNEQFF.